The present T cell receptor beta chain was sequenced within a study of T cell repertoires in cytomegalovirus infection. On the study more broadly: Public TCR beta signatures were indicative of both CMV infection and a matching HLA type. Notes on the study in general: CMV carriers having the relevant HLA were flagged by cumulative public TCR beta family frequency. HLA-C-restricted CMV clonotypes gave the most frequent clonotype in two of eight donors.

TCRdb reprocessed the reads with MiXCR, giving one entry per CDR3 protein. The sample carries roughly 600,000 distinct CDR3 sequences, 20% to 25% recorded once. This CDR3 contains 19 residues. Trimming pared 6 bases from V and 2 bases from J, leaving 23 bases between. Per the germline V gene, CDR1 is SNHLY and CDR2 is FYNNEI. This clonotype was observed a few times. Its antigen remains unknown. This chain links TRBV2 with TRBJ2-6, with a tentative D call TRBD1 (5 bases). Sample: CD8+ T cells from PBMCs. This TCR derives from a human donor in good health (CMV status not recorded). Some clones in this sample may be carry-over from other donors' samples. The DNA of the CDR3 is TGTGCCAGCAGACGTACAAGGGGCCAGGGTGACGCTGGGGCCAACGTCCTGACTTTC. This encodes CASRRTRGQGDAGANVLTF.